The clone carrying this TCR beta chain has just a few counts. This entry comes from a study of T cells in Graves' hyperthyroidism and ophthalmopathy. There were TCR beta CDR3 regions amplified from RNA transcripts. The HTBI primer set drove a first-round RT-PCR of the TCR CDR3. TCRdb reanalysed the multiplex PCR reads using MiXCR and keeps one entry per CDR3 protein. This sample has 250,000 to 300,000 distinct CDR3 sequences, with more than 14% found just once. Predating any ophthalmopathy symptoms, the blood sample was taken at first hyperthyroidism diagnosis. Deletions cut 2 bases from V and 1 base from J, with 11 bases between. The germline V gene has CDR1 LNHDA and CDR2 SQIVND (reference sequence). The CDR3 sequence is 16 residues long.

The TCR comes from a woman aged 35 to 49 with Graves' hyperthyroidism that later progressed to Graves' ophthalmopathy. This chain connects TRBV19 to TRBJ2-2; TRBD1 might be the D (5 bases). Material for sequencing was blood. The CDR3 DNA reads TGTGCCAGTAGTATACACGACAGCTTGAACACCGGGGAGCTGTTTTTT. The encoded protein is CASSIHDSLNTGELFF.